Described below is a single T cell receptor (beta chain) sequence and its context. The data originate from a study of blood T cell repertoires in COVID-19. Across the whole study: Researchers got acute and convalescent COVID-19 samples from the United States, Italy and Spain. T cells, B-cell-depleted T cells, or PBMCs provided the cDNA or gDNA that served as material.

This CDR3 has 14 residues. Germline V CDR1 and CDR2: LGHNA, YNFKEQ. J gave up 10 bases and V 4 bases, and 8 bases lay outside the gene matches. Libraries were prepared by immunoSEQ multiplex PCR; TCRdb keeps only in-frame clonotypes and omits some of them. The sample has approximately 230,000 clones, 88% seen once. V and J are TRBV4-2 and TRBJ2-1, with 9 bases aligning to TRBD1. This TCR derives from a woman aged 30 to 39 with COVID-19, enrolled during active disease. Sample: peripheral blood. This CDR3 is CASSPGQGIREQFF. CDR3 nucleotides: TGTGCCAGCAGCCCGGGACAGGGAATACGGGAGCAGTTCTTC.